The 25 T cell receptor beta chains given below trace back to one sample, sequenced in a study of response to subunit inactivated influenza vaccine (dated 2018 in TCRdb). Libraries were prepared through RT-PCR. The instrument was an Illumina HiSeq 2500. In TCRdb, the public reads were trimmed at Q25 with fastp and aligned with MiXCR, with productive beta chains retained. Identical CDR3 proteins give one entry, which carries the most common genes and DNA. A total of around 520,000 distinct CDR3 sequences appear in this sample, 25% of them only once. Jointly, the top ten make up around 2% of the sample. The material was CD4+ T cells sorted from PBMCs, obtained roughly 5 days after vaccination. All receptors come from a middle-aged man who received an inactivated influenza vaccine. Donor details come from another sample of the same person, matched by shared clones.

This clonotype was seen a handful of times. The V and J genes are TRBV29-1 and TRBJ2-2; the D gene is possibly TRBD1 (5 bases). Germline CDR1 SQVTM, CDR2 ANQGSEA. This CDR3 contains 14 residues. Trimming removed 4 bases at V and 0 bases at J, with 9 bases between. CDR3 sequence reads: CSVAAGSNTGELFF. The DNA of the CDR3 is TGCAGCGTTGCGGCAGGGTCGAACACCGGGGAGCTGTTTTTT.

The chain couples TRBV18 to TRBJ2-2; 9 nucleotides line up with TRBD1. Germline loops: CDR1 KGHSH, CDR2 LQKENI. The CDR3 runs to 16 residues. J gave up 7 bases and V 2 bases, and 8 bases lay outside the gene matches. CDR3 nucleotide sequence: TGTGCCAGCTCACCATCTACAGGGGGCGCCGGCGGGGAGCTGTTTTTT. Amino acid sequence: CASSPSTGGAGGELFF.

The chain carries TRBV10-1 and TRBJ2-2; weak D call: TRBD1 (6 bases). This CDR3 has 14 amino acids. Trimming removed 8 bases from V and 4 bases from J, with 14 bases in between. In germline, CDR1 is WNHNN, CDR2 SYGVQD (reference sequence). CDR3 protein: CASASQGSTGELFF. Written as DNA, the CDR3 is TGCGCCAGCGCTAGCCAGGGGTCCACCGGGGAGCTGTTTTTT.

The V and J genes are TRBV2 and TRBJ1-1; 7 bases are a match to TRBD1. With 1 base clipped from V and 3 bases from J, the junction kept 2 bases outside the gene matches. The CDR3 covers 14 residues. CDR1 and CDR2 (germline): SNHLY, FYNNEI. The DNA of the CDR3 is TGTGCCAGCAGTGAAGGAGGGGGCTACACTGAAGCTTTCTTT. It encodes CASSEGGGYTEAFF.

This clonotype was counted only a few times. This sequence joins TRBV29-1 and TRBJ1-2, with D perhaps TRBD1 (5 bases). The CDR3 is 14 amino acids. Per the germline V gene, CDR1 is SQVTM and CDR2 is ANQGSEA. Trimming pared 8 bases from V and 5 bases from J, leaving 21 bases between. The CDR3 sequence: CSPVLGLRKYGYTF. The CDR3 coding sequence is TGCAGCCCCGTTTTGGGACTGCGGAAGTATGGCTACACCTTC.

This clonotype showed up just a few times. CDR3 amino acids: CASSFGAISDTQYF. The CDR3 DNA sequence: TGTGCCAGCAGCTTTGGTGCCATTTCAGATACGCAGTATTTT. The gene calls are TRBV7-2 and TRBJ2-3, with D unresolved. Germline CDR1 reads SGHTA; CDR2 reads FQGNSA. The germline V and J ends were trimmed by 3 bases and 4 bases, with 11 bases remaining between them. The CDR3 extends over 14 amino acids.

In its sample, this clonotype was seen a few times. The chain is built from TRBV12-3 or TRBV12-4 and TRBJ1-4, with D maybe TRBD1 (6 bases). CDR3 length equals 15 residues. Trimming took off 5 bases at V and 13 bases at J, with 23 bases between the two ends. CDR3 in amino acids: CASSGGGSTHVGLFF. CDR3 sequence (DNA): TGTGCCAGCAGTGGAGGGGGAAGCACCCACGTAGGACTGTTTTTT.

This clonotype was counted between two and nine times. The V and J genes are TRBV5-6 and TRBJ2-7; D is unclear. The CDR3 has 13 residues. Between the trimmed V and J ends, which lost 3 bases and 3 bases, there was a span of 10 bases. Germline values: CDR1 SGHDT, CDR2 YYEEEE. This CDR3 is CASSSFQLYEQYF. Written as DNA, the CDR3 is TGTGCCAGCAGCTCATTCCAGCTCTACGAGCAGTACTTC.

V usage is TRBV6-1 and J usage is TRBJ2-1; TRBD1 agrees at 11 bases. This CDR3 region has 15 residues. Germline loops: CDR1 MNHNS, CDR2 SASEGT. V trimming: 7 bases; J trimming: 6 bases; junction bases outside the gene matches: 8. The CDR3 DNA reads TGTGCCAGCACCGCGGGACAGGGGGTAAGCAATGAGCAGTTCTTC. This encodes CASTAGQGVSNEQFF.

This sequence joins TRBV6-5 and TRBJ2-1, with D unresolved. Deletions cut 1 base from V and 0 bases from J, with 13 bases between. CDR3 size: 17 residues. The germline V gene has CDR1 MNHEY and CDR2 SVGAGI. The CDR3 loop is CASSYLGRSASYNEQFF. CDR3 coding DNA: TGTGCCAGCAGTTACTTGGGTCGATCCGCCTCCTACAATGAGCAGTTCTTC.

This clonotype was counted only a few times. The chain couples TRBV7-2 to TRBJ2-2; TRBD1 is a possible D gene (6 bases). V was trimmed by 5 bases and J by 0 bases, leaving 13 bases between them. The length of the CDR3 is 16 residues. Germline CDR1 SGHTA, CDR2 FQGNSA. The CDR3 protein is CASSRTGTANTGELFF. Written as DNA, the CDR3 is TGTGCCAGCAGCCGTACAGGGACCGCGAACACCGGGGAGCTGTTTTTT.

The rearrangement joins TRBV5-5 to TRBJ2-3, with D unclear. CDR3 size: 14 residues. Trimming removed 3 bases at V and 6 bases at J, with 14 bases between. The germline V gene encodes CDR1 SGHKS and CDR2 YYEKEE (reference sequence). This CDR3 reads CASSYRQGGDTQYF. The CDR3, as DNA: TGTGCCAGCAGCTATAGGCAAGGCGGTGATACGCAGTATTTT. The full variable domain, rest sourced from reference TRBV5-5 and TRBJ2-3, is DAGVTQSPTHLIKTRGQQVTLRCSPISGHKSVSWYQQVLGQGPQFIFQYYEKEERGRGNFPDRFSARQFPNYSSELNVNALLLGDSALYLCASSYRQGGDTQYFGPGTRLTVL.

V usage is TRBV29-1 and J usage is TRBJ2-5, with 7 bases lining up with TRBD1. The CDR3 has 13 amino acids. In germline, CDR1 is SQVTM, CDR2 ANQGSEA. J gave up 2 bases and V 7 bases, and 7 bases lay outside the gene matches. For the CDR3, the DNA is TGCAGCGCCCGGGACAGCAAACAAGAGACCCAGTACTTC. This gives the protein CSARDSKQETQYF.

This chain uses TRBV5-4 with TRBJ2-4; D is perhaps TRBD2 (5 bases). V lost 8 bases and J 14 bases, leaving 17 bases between the germline ends. Germline-derived CDR1 and CDR2 are SGHNT and YYREEE (reference sequence). The CDR3 has 11 residues. CDR3 nucleotide sequence: TGTGCCAGGAGCCCAGGACGGACTGAGTACTTC. Translated: CARSPGRTEYF.

The rearrangement joins TRBV29-1 to TRBJ2-1, with 11 positions matching TRBD1. Trimming cost V 7 bases and J 7 bases; bases outside gene matches: 9. Germline CDR1 SQVTM, CDR2 ANQGSEA. The CDR3 has 14 amino acids. In DNA, the CDR3 is TGCAGCGCACCGGGACAGGGGGACTTTAATGAGCAGTTCTTC. It is translated as CSAPGQGDFNEQFF.

This clonotype was detected only a few times. The chain employs TRBV12-3 or TRBV12-4 and TRBJ2-2; 9 positions agree with TRBD1. Trimming took 6 bases from V and 2 from J; bases not matched to a gene: 4. This CDR3 has 15 residues. The CDR3 is CASRTGQGNTGELFF. The DNA for the CDR3 is TGTGCCAGCAGAACGGGACAGGGAAACACCGGGGAGCTGTTTTTT.

The rearrangement joins TRBV12-3 or TRBV12-4 to TRBJ2-5; 8 bases agree with TRBD2. The V and J ends lost 5 bases and 4 bases, in that order; junction bases with no gene match: 9. This CDR3 region has 15 residues. The CDR3 loop reads CASSPNRGGGETQYF. CDR3 DNA sequence: TGTGCCAGCAGTCCTAATCGGGGGGGCGGAGAGACCCAGTACTTC.

The chain employs TRBV27 and TRBJ2-5; TRBD1 or TRBD2 may be the D gene (7 bases each). The CDR3 is 15 residues long. From germline, CDR1 is MNHEY and CDR2 SMNVEV (reference sequence). V was pared by 5 bases and J by 7 bases, with 20 bases between. This CDR3 reads CASSQAGGGVMTQYF. CDR3 DNA: TGTGCCAGCAGTCAAGCAGGGGGAGGGGTGATGACCCAGTACTTC.

This sequence joins TRBV6-1 and TRBJ1-2; 8 bases fit TRBD1. The V segment lost 7 bases and the J segment 4 bases; nucleotides outside the gene matches: 8. Per germline, CDR1 MNHNS and CDR2 SASEGT. This CDR3 region has 14 residues. This CDR3 is CASTHRDRSYGYTF. CDR3 in DNA: TGTGCCAGCACCCACCGGGACAGGAGCTATGGCTACACCTTC.

Here the CDR3 reads CASRPNRGSTGELFF. The CDR3 DNA reads TGTGCCAGCAGACCAAACAGGGGGAGCACCGGGGAGCTGTTTTTT. The genes are TRBV2 and TRBJ2-2; TRBD1 agrees at 8 bases. Germline V gives CDR1 SNHLY, CDR2 FYNNEI. Unmatched junction bases numbered 7, after V lost 6 bases and J lost 4 bases. The CDR3 totals 15 residues.

The V and J genes are TRBV3-1 and TRBJ1-2; D gene ambiguous. The V gene lost 0 bases and the J gene lost 4 bases, with 12 bases spanning the gap. The CDR3 covers 15 residues. Germline CDR1 LGHDT, CDR2 YNNKEL (reference sequence). The CDR3 DNA is TGTGCCAGCAGCCAAGATTCTCACAGACCCTATGGCTACACCTTC. Translating gives CASSQDSHRPYGYTF.

This clonotype was detected a few times. This chain connects TRBV10-3 to TRBJ2-7, with no clear D. This CDR3 has 14 residues. The V end lost 2 bases, the J end lost 0 bases, and 8 bases lay between the germline ends. CDR1 ENHRY and CDR2 SYGVKD come from the germline V gene. In nucleotides, the CDR3 is TGTGCCATCAGTGAGCGAGGAGCCTCCTACGAGCAGTACTTC. Translating gives CAISERGASYEQYF.

The rearrangement joins TRBV12-3 or TRBV12-4 to TRBJ2-5; possibly TRBD1 for D (6 bases). V was cut by 5 bases and J by 5 bases, with 18 bases left in between. The CDR3 contains 15 residues. The CDR3 region is CASSPSLGRGETQYF. CDR3 nucleotides: TGTGCCAGCAGTCCGAGCCTCGGAAGGGGGGAGACCCAGTACTTC.

This clonotype was counted between two and nine times. The gene calls are TRBV7-2 and TRBJ2-3; D is undetermined. Germline V gives CDR1 SGHTA, CDR2 FQGNSA. V was clipped by 2 bases and J by 6 bases, with 15 bases between them. The CDR3 is 15 amino acids. CDR3 amino acids: CASSLLRNLADTQYF. Here the CDR3 DNA reads TGTGCCAGCAGCTTACTTCGGAACTTGGCGGATACGCAGTATTTT.

The CDR3 here is CASSLTGLGGETQYF. Written as DNA, the CDR3 is TGCGCCAGCAGCTTGACTGGACTTGGGGGAGAGACCCAGTACTTC. The chain couples TRBV5-1 to TRBJ2-5, with D possibly called TRBD1 or TRBD2 (5 bases each). Germline-derived CDR1 and CDR2 are SGHRS and YFSETQ. The CDR3 consists of 15 residues. Trimming removed 1 base from V and 4 bases from J, with 14 bases in between.